This T cell receptor beta chain was identified in a study of T cell repertoires and HLA-DP antigens. On the study more broadly: Alloreactive CD4+ T cells targeted HLA-DP on transduced HeLa.

About this clone itself: Its antigen remains unknown.

The V and J ends lost 7 bases and 2 bases respectively, with 15 bases between them. Germline V gene sequence: CDR1 SQVTM, CDR2 ANQGSEA. The CDR3 totals 13 residues. Pre-culture CD4+ samples were sequenced deeply, targeting 150,000 to 250,000 T cell genomes. Produced via immunoSEQ multiplex PCR; TCRdb's table is partial and in-frame only. The table records 85,000 to 90,000 clones, about 89% of them present only once. This receptor was obtained from a man aged 50 or older in good health and CMV-seronegative. This rearrangement joins TRBV29-1 to TRBJ2-7; D may be TRBD1 (5 bases). Source material: CD4+ T cells from PBMCs. The CDR3 region is CSAVVDRAYEQYF. The DNA of the CDR3 is TGCAGCGCTGTGGTTGACAGAGCCTACGAGCAGTACTTC.